Described below is a single T cell receptor beta chain sequence and its context. What it binds is unknown. One end of the junction varies from germline; a read error may be responsible. The read ends 3 residues shy of where the CDR3 ends; the end is completed using the germline J gene. Average input was around 1,300 ng genomic DNA for immunoSEQ TCR beta CDR3 amplification. Assay used: immunoSEQ multiplex PCR; TCRdb lists only in-frame clones, some missing. The sample has 15,000 to 20,000 clones. The data stem from a study of T cells in women clearing cervical HPV infection. Study-level results: TRBV6-7 relative abundance averaged roughly 0.1% in cases and about 0.17% in controls. Associations may precede or follow infection; HPV-specific or memory T cells were not isolated.

This CDR3 comprises 13 residues. The germline V gene has CDR1 SSHAT and CDR2 FNYEAQ (reference sequence). The chain employs TRBV7-7 and TRBJ1-1; D might be TRBD1 (5 bases). This TCR was recovered from a woman aged 18 to 75 with a cervical HPV16 infection that either progressed to CIN3+ or cleared (not recorded which). Sample: blood buffy coat. CDR3 in amino acids: CASSRQTNTEAFF. The DNA read from the CDR3 is TGTGCTAGCAGCCGACAGACGAACACTGAA.